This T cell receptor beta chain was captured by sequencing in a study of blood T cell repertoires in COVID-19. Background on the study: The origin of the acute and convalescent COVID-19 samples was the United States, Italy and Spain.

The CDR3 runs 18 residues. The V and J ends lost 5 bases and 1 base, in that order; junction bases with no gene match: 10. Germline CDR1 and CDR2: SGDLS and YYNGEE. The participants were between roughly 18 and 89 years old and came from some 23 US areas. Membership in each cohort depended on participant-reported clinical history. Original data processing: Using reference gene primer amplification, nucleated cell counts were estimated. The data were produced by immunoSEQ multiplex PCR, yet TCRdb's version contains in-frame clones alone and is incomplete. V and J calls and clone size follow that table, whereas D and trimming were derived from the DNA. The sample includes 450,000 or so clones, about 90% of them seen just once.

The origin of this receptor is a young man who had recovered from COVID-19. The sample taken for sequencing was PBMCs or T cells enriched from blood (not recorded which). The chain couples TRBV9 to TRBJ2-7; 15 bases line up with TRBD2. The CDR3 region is CASSEPGLAGGRSYEQYF. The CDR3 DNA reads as TGTGCCAGCAGTGAACCGGGACTAGCGGGAGGTAGATCCTACGAGCAGTACTTC.